These T cell receptor beta chains were read from a single sample in a study of T-cell memory formation after mild COVID-19. TCRdb reanalysed the 5' RACE reads using MiXCR and keeps one entry per CDR3 protein. Of under 300,000 distinct CDR3 sequences detected, approximately 10% appear once; the ten largest clones hold around 23%. Sample: PBMCs or a T cell subset sorted from them (not recorded which). These receptors were taken from a man aged 18-30 years who had mild COVID-19 (a few samples of this study predate the infection). Cell type and time point are not known. Each CDR3 is given without its conserved first and last residue. Size is stated for part of the rows, as once, few or many counts, or as a class when the clone is expanded.

J,V,size,CDR3
TRBJ2-7,TRBV7-2,many,ASSPRGEQY
TRBJ2-4,TRBV20-1,few,SARYRGDKNIQY
TRBJ2-3,TRBV14,.,ASSLVRGLGADTQY
TRBJ2-7,TRBV5-4,few,ASSQDRVPVQY
TRBJ2-5,TRBV20-1,many,SATRETQY
TRBJ2-3,TRBV11-2,.,ASRRPGVGTDTQY
TRBJ2-2,TRBV10-3,once,AISDQASGLGELF
TRBJ2-1,TRBV6-5,few,ASSYTGRYNEQF
TRBJ1-6,TRBV6-6,many,ASSYNDPGSSPLH
TRBJ1-1,TRBV7-2,.,ASSTYLTNTEAF
TRBJ1-5,TRBV12-3/TRBV12-4,.,ASTSQGNQPQH
TRBJ1-5,TRBV19,many,ASSISRRDQPQH
TRBJ2-7,TRBV11-2,few,ASSLGGRAYEQY
TRBJ1-5,TRBV6-2/TRBV6-3,large,ASRSLQGNQPQH
TRBJ2-5,TRBV20-1,few,SARTSGAIVQETQY
TRBJ2-1,TRBV18,few,ASLVVQGPEQF
TRBJ1-5,TRBV12-3/TRBV12-4,.,ASTPPGTANQPQH
TRBJ2-4,TRBV11-2,.,ASSLGYGTRNIQY
TRBJ2-3,TRBV24-1,.,ATSDGGGPNTDTQY
TRBJ2-3,TRBV7-8,few,ASSYPLLAGATDTQY
TRBJ2-1,TRBV6-5,few,ASSYISGVYNEQF
TRBJ2-5,TRBV20-1,.,SAFGRERGHGETQY
TRBJ2-3,TRBV5-1,few,ASSEPRGLGGTDTQY
TRBJ2-5,TRBV7-9,.,ASSPLRGGQETQY
TRBJ1-1,TRBV5-1,few,ARGSNREEGTEAF
TRBJ2-2,TRBV25-1,.,ASSETPLAGGELF
TRBJ2-4,TRBV5-1,.,ASREGYTSRNIQY
TRBJ1-5,TRBV6-5,many,ASSWTGNQPQH
TRBJ2-5,TRBV7-6,.,ASSPPGGGHQETQY
TRBJ1-1,TRBV6-5,few,ASSPLRRTEAF
TRBJ1-2,TRBV7-2,many,ASSLTGYHYGYT
TRBJ2-1,TRBV4-1,few,ASSQDPSRWYNEQF
TRBJ1-1,TRBV5-1,many,ASSPQPTGALNTEAF
TRBJ2-1,TRBV10-3,.,AIRTLGPEQF
TRBJ1-1,TRBV6-6,many,ASSFTGVNTEAF